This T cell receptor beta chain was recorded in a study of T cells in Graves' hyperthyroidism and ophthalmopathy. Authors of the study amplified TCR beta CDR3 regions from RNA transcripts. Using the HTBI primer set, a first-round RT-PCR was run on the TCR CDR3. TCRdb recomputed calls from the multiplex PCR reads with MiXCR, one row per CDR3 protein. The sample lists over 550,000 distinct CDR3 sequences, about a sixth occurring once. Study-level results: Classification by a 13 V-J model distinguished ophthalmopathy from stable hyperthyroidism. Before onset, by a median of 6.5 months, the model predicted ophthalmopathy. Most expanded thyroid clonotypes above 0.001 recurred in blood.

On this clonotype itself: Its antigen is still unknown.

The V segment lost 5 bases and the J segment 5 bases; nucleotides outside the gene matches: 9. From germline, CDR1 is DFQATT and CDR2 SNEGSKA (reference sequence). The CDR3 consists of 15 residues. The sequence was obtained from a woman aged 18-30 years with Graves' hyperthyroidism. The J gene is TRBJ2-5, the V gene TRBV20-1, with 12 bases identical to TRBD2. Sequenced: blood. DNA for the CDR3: TGCAGTGCTTCGGCACTAGCGGGGGGTGGGGAGACCCAGTACTTC. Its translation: CSASALAGGGETQYF.